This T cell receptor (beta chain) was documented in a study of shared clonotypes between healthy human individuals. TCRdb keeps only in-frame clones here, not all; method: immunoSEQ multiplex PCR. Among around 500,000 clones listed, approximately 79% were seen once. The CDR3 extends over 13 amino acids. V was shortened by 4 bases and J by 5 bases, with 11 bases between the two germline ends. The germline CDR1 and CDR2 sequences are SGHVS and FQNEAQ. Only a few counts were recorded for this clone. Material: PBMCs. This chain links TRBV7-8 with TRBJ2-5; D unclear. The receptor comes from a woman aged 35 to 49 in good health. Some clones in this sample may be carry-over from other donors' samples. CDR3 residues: CASSSSPWETQYF. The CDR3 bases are TGTGCCAGCAGCTCGAGTCCGTGGGAGACCCAGTACTTC. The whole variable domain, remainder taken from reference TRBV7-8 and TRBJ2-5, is GAGVSQSPRYKVAKRGQDVALRCDPISGHVSLFWYQQALGQGPEFLTYFQNEAQLDKSGLPSDRFFAERPEGSVSTLKIQRTQQEDSAVYLCASSSSPWETQYFGPGTRLLVL.